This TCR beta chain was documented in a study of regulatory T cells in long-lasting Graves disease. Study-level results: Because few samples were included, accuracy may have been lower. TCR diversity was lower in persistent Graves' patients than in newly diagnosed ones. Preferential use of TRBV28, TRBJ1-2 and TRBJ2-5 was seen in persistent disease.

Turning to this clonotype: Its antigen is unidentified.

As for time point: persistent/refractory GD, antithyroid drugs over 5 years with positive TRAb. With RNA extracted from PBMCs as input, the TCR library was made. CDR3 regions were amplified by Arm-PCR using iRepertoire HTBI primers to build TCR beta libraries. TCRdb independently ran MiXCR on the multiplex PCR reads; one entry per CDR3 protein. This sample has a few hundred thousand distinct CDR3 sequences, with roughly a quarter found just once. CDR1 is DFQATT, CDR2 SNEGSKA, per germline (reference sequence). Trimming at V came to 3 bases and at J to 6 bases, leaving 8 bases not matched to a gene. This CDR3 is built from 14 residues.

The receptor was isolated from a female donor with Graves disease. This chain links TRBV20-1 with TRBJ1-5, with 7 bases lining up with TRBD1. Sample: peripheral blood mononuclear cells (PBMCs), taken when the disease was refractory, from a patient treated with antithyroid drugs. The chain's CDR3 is CSASKGTVGQPQHF. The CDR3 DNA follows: TGCAGTGCTAGTAAAGGGACAGTAGGTCAGCCCCAGCATTTT.